This is a list of T cell receptor beta chains from one sample in a study of blood T cell repertoires in COVID-19. The protocol was immunoSEQ multiplex PCR, while the TCRdb copy is restricted to in-frame clones and leaves out a portion. This sample has some 300,000 clones; around 88% occur once, and the top ten carry 5.5% to 8.5%. The source material was peripheral blood. The receptors derive from a woman aged 30 to 39 who had recovered from COVID-19. The CDR3 runs from the conserved cysteine through the conserved F or W.

>TRBV7-3
CASSESVDTQYF
>TRBV6-1
CASSELTSGGFRRETQYF
>TRBV27
CASTKTGYGNTIYF
>TRBV19
CASSTFRQLNTEAFF
>TRBV7-9
CASSWDRENTEAFF
>TRBV18
CASSRETGVGNQPQHF
>TRBV4-3
CASSRVGTGSYEQYF
>TRBV3-1/TRBV3-2
CASRGTSGVNEQFF
>TRBV4-3
CASSHRAGANTGELFF
>TRBV7-9
CASSLGQVNTEAFF
>TRBV5-1
CASSSSSGPTDTQYF
>TRBV7-9
CASSPDWAYEQFF
>TRBV7-3
CASSFGRGNSYNEQFF
>TRBV5-1
CASSTLSGGRSYEQYF
>TRBV7-9
CASSLGGTPREQYF
>TRBV7-8
CASSSLDRGLDEQYF
>TRBV6-2/TRBV6-3
CASSDDRDSYEQYF
>TRBV30
CASLSGGYEQYF
>TRBV28
CASTIGLSGRAGELFF
>TRBV6-1
CASSGQGSRFSNYGYTF
>TRBV28
CASRPGGPYEQYF
>TRBV7-6
CASSLAGSGGGGYTF
>TRBV7-8
CASSLMTSGSSYEQYF
>TRBV14
CASSQDEWRSTEAFF
>TRBV5-4
CASSWGPGELFF
>TRBV4-2
CASSQEPSGVWETQYF
>TRBV14
CASSQGGAGTYGYTF
>TRBV7-9
CASSLGAGEPQHF
>TRBV9
CASSDRRGGLPIDTGELFF
>TRBV9
CASSVRGTLTDTQYF
>TRBV7-3
CASSLSRGTTDTQYF